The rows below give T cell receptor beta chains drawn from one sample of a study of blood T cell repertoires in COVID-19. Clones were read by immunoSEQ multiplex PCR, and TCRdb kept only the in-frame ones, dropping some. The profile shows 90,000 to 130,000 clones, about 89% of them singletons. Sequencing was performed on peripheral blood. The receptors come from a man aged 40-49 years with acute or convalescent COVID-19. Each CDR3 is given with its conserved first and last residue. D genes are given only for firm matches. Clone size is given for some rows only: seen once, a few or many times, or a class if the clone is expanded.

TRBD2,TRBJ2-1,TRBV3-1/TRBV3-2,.,TGTGCCAGCAGCCAAGTGGACCCCGGGAGGGTAATCGGTAATGAGCAGTTCTTC,CASSQVDPGRVIGNEQFF
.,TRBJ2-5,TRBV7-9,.,TGTGCCAGCAGCTTCAAACATTCTGAGACCCAGTACTTC,CASSFKHSETQYF
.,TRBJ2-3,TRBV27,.,TGTGCCAGCAGTTTATCGGCTGCAGATACGCAGTATTTT,CASSLSAADTQYF
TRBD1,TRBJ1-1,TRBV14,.,TGTGCCAGCAGCGGGAGAAGGACAGGGTGGGACACTGAAGCTTTCTTT,CASSGRRTGWDTEAFF
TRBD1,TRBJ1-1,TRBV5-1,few,TGCGCCAGCAGCGGGGGGACAGGGAGTGCTTGGAACACTGAAGCTTTCTTT,CASSGGTGSAWNTEAFF
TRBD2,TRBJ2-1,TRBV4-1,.,TGCGCCAGCAGCCACCTCGGCGAAGGAGCGGGGGCGAATGAGCAGTTCTTC,CASSHLGEGAGANEQFF
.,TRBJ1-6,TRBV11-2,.,TGTGCCAGCAGCCCAACCTCAGGTAATTCACCCCTCCACTTT,CASSPTSGNSPLHF
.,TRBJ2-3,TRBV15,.,TGTGCCACCAGCAGAGATCCTGGTACTAGCACAGATACGCAGTATTTT,CATSRDPGTSTDTQYF
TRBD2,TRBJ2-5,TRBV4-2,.,TGTGCCAGCAGCCAGGGACTAGAGCGGGAGACCCAGTACTTC,CASSQGLERETQYF
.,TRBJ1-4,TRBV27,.,TGTGCCCGCCGGGCGGGTGAAAAACTGTTTTTT,CARRAGEKLFF
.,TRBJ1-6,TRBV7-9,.,TGTGCCAGCAGACCAATCCCGACGGGGGGCAACTCACCCCTCCACTTT,CASRPIPTGGNSPLHF
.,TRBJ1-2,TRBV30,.,TGTGCCTGGAGTGTGGAGGTTTCCTATGGCTACACCTTC,CAWSVEVSYGYTF
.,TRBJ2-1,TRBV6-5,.,TGTGCCAGCGGCGGGGTTTACAATGAGCAGTTCTTC,CASGGVYNEQFF
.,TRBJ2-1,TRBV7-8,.,TGTGCCAGCAGCTTAGGTGGGCGGGCTAATGAGCAGTTCTTC,CASSLGGRANEQFF
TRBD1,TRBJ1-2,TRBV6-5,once,TGTGCCAGCAGCTACGACAGGGACTATGGCTACACCTTC,CASSYDRDYGYTF
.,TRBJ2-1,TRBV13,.,TGTGCCAGCAGCCCGGACTTTTACAATGAGCAGTTCTTC,CASSPDFYNEQFF
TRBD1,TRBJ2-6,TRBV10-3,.,TGTGCCATCGAGGCCCAGGGGGCTACCTCTGGGGCCAACGTCCTGACTTTC,CAIEAQGATSGANVLTF
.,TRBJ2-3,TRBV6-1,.,TGTGCCAGCAGTGAAGTCTTCACAGATACGCAGTATTTT,CASSEVFTDTQYF
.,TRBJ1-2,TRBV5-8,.,TGTGCCAGCAGCTTGGGCAGGTCGAACTATGGCTACACCTTC,CASSLGRSNYGYTF
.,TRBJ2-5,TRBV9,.,TGTGCCAGCAGCGAGGACACTAACCAAGAGACCCAGTACTTC,CASSEDTNQETQYF
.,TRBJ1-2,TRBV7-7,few,TGTGCTAGCAGTCCCCCGGGGGGGTATGCTGGCTACACCTTC,CASSPPGGYAGYTF
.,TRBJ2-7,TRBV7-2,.,TGTGCCAGCAGCCCCCTTCGCTCTCCTAGCGAGCAGTACTTC,CASSPLRSPSEQYF